The clone carrying this T cell receptor (beta chain) was seen a few times. Its antigen is undetermined. This record belongs to a study of long-term antiretroviral therapy in people with HIV. Study results and caveats: Clones that had undergone expansion before ART dominated the repertoire at all time points. Repertoires from HIV showed CDR3 length ranges narrower than those of controls.

Survey level was the resolution at which the v3.0 immunoSEQ assay ran. Measured with immunoSEQ multiplex PCR; TCRdb has only the in-frame clones, and not every one. This sample has tens of thousands of clones, with about 80% found just once. The source was unsorted PBMCs, collected 0.5 years after starting antiretroviral therapy. The clonotype comes from a man younger than 30 with HIV.

The DNA of the CDR3 is TGTGCCAGCAGCCTAAACAACAACCGGGACAGGGTCTACGAGCAGTACTTC. Residues: CASSLNNNRDRVYEQYF. The rearrangement uses TRBV16 and TRBJ2-7; TRBD1 agrees at 9 bases. Germline trimming cut 4 bases from V and 3 bases from J; bases unmatched to any gene: 13. In germline, CDR1 is KGHSY, CDR2 FQNENV. This CDR3 comprises 17 residues.